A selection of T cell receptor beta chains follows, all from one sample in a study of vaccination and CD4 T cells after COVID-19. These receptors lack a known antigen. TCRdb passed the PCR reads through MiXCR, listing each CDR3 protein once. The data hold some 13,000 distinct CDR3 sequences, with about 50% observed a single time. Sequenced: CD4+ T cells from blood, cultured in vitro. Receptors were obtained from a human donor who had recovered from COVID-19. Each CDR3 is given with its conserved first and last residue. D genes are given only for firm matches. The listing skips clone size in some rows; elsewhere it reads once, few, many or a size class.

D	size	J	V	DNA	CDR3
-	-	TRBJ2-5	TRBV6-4	TGTGCCAGCAGTTTGACAGCGACCTCGGGGGCCCAGTACTTC	CASSLTATSGAQYF
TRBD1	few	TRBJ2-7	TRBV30	TGTGCCTGGAGTCGTGACAGGGGCTACGAGCAGTACTTC	CAWSRDRGYEQYF
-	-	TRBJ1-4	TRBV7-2	TGTGCCAGCAGCTCTCGAACTAATGAAAAACTGTTTTTT	CASSSRTNEKLFF
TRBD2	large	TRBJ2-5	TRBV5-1	TGCGCCAGCAGCCCCTGGGGGGGGCAAGAGACCCAGTACTTC	CASSPWGGQETQYF
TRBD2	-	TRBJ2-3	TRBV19	TGTGCCAGTAGTGAGCTTAGCGGGAGGGCCACAGATACGCAGTATTTT	CASSELSGRATDTQYF
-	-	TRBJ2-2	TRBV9	TGTGCCAGCAGAGGGCGGCAGGGCGCGGCCGGGGAGCTGTTTTTT	CASRGRQGAAGELFF
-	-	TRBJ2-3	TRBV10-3	TGTGCCATCAGTGGGGACATCTTAGCTTCCACAGATACGCAGTATTTT	CAISGDILASTDTQYF
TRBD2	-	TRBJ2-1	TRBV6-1	TGTGCCAGCAGTGGACTAGCGGTGAGCTCCTACAATGAGCAGTTCTTC	CASSGLAVSSYNEQFF
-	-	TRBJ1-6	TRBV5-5	TGTGCCAGCAGCGCCTCTAATTCACCCCTCCACTTT	CASSASNSPLHF
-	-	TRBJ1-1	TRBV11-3	TGTGCCAGCAGCTTTTCTAGGATACCTGAAGCTTTCTTT	CASSFSRIPEAFF
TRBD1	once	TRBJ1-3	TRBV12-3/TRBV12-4	TGTGCCAGCAGTCCGGGACAGGGAGGAGGAAACACCATATATTTT	CASSPGQGGGNTIYF
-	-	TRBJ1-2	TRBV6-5	TGTGCCAGCAGTTTCCAGGGTGCCTATGGCTACACCTTC	CASSFQGAYGYTF
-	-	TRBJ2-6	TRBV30	TGTGCCTGGAGTGGCGACATTGGGGCCAACGTCCTGACTTTC	CAWSGDIGANVLTF
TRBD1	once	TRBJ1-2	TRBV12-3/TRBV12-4	TGTGCCAGCAGGGCAACAGGGGGAGGTGGCTACACCTTC	CASRATGGGGYTF
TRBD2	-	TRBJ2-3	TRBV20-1	TGCAGTGCTGGTACCCCTAGCGGGAGGACAGATACGCAGTATTTT	CSAGTPSGRTDTQYF
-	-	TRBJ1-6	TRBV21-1	TGTGCCAGCAGCCCCCCCACCGGGTCCTATATTTCACCCCTCCACTTT	CASSPPTGSYISPLHF
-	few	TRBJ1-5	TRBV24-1	TGTGCCACCCAGGCACCCAATCAGCCCCAGCATTTT	CATQAPNQPQHF
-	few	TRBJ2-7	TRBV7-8	TGTGCCAGCAGCTTAGTCCGGACACGCTCCTACGAGCAGTACTTC	CASSLVRTRSYEQYF